These T cell receptor beta chains were read from a single sample in a study of shared clonotypes between healthy human individuals. The table came from immunoSEQ multiplex PCR; TCRdb's copy has only in-frame clones and leaves some out. The table lists over a million clones, about 96% of them singletons. Material for sequencing was naive CD4+ T cells sorted from blood. The source is a man aged 25 to 40 in good health. Both conserved end residues are part of each CDR3. D genes are given only for firm matches. The size of a clone is reported for some rows only, either as once, few or many, or as a class for expanded clones.

d_call j_call v_call clone_size cdr3_nt cdr3_aa
NA TRBJ2-2 TRBV19 NA TGTGCCACAAACCAAGGGAGGATTGACACCGGGGAGCTGTTTTTT CATNQGRIDTGELFF
TRBD2 TRBJ2-5 TRBV18 once TGTGCCAGCTCACTCCTAGGGGGACTAGCGGGAGAGGTGAGAGGAGAGACCCAGTACTTC CASSLLGGLAGEVRGETQYF
NA TRBJ2-7 TRBV9 NA TGTGCCAGCAGCGTAGGATCATCGGCCTACGAGCAGTACTTC CASSVGSSAYEQYF
NA TRBJ1-2 TRBV5-6 NA TGTGCCAGCAGCTTGGCCCGAACCTATGGCTACACCTTC CASSLARTYGYTF
TRBD1 TRBJ2-1 TRBV7-9 NA TGTGCCAGCAGCTTAATAGCAGGGGGCGATGAGCAGTTCTTC CASSLIAGGDEQFF
NA TRBJ2-5 TRBV19 NA TGTGCCAGTAGCAGAGGTGGAGAGACCCAGTACTTC CASSRGGETQYF
TRBD1 TRBJ2-5 TRBV19 NA TGTGCCAGTAGTGCAACCGGGACAGGGAGGAGAGAGACCCAGTACTTC CASSATGTGRRETQYF
NA TRBJ1-2 TRBV30 NA TGTGCCCACTCAGGCGGTGCCGGCTACACCTTC CAHSGGAGYTF
TRBD2 TRBJ2-7 TRBV18 NA TGTGCCAGCTCACCAACGGGACCTAGAGCGGGGGAGCAGTACTTC CASSPTGPRAGEQYF
NA TRBJ1-3 TRBV18 NA TGTGCCAGCTCACCATACCCCCAAAGGGGGGCCGTTGGTGGAAACACCATATATTTT CASSPYPQRGAVGGNTIYF
NA TRBJ2-5 TRBV21-1 NA TGTGCCAGCACCATTGTCTACTTC CASTIVYF
NA TRBJ2-7 TRBV5-1 NA TGCGCCAGCAGGGGAGTAGGGGGGTCGTGGCAGTACTTC CASRGVGGSWQYF
NA TRBJ1-1 TRBV19 NA TGTGCCACCCTTACCGAGGACGGTGAAGCTTTCTTT CATLTEDGEAFF
NA TRBJ2-7 TRBV7-2 NA TGTGCCAGCAGCTTAGCGGTACAGTACGAGCAGTACTTC CASSLAVQYEQYF
NA TRBJ2-1 TRBV5-1 NA TGCGCCAGCAGCTTGGCGGGGGACAATGAGCAGTTCTTC CASSLAGDNEQFF
NA TRBJ2-5 TRBV15 NA TGTGCCACCAGCATACTAGTGACTTCATTAAAAGAGACCCAGTACTTC CATSILVTSLKETQYF
TRBD1 TRBJ1-4 TRBV7-9 NA TGTGCCAGCAGACGACAGGGGGCGGAATCGAATGAAAAACTGTTTTTT CASRRQGAESNEKLFF
NA TRBJ2-1 TRBV4-2 NA TGTGCCAGCAGCTCCAGGGTTAATGAGCAGTTCTTC CASSSRVNEQFF
NA TRBJ1-5 TRBV27 NA TGTGCCAGCAGCCACGGACGAGATCAGCCCCAGCATTTT CASSHGRDQPQHF
NA TRBJ2-3 TRBV4-3 NA TGCGCCAGCAGCCAAGAGTCTAGGAGTGGAGATACGCAGTATTTT CASSQESRSGDTQYF
TRBD1 TRBJ1-2 TRBV5-1 NA TGCGCCAGCAGCTTGGGGACAGGTCGACTCTATGGCTACACCTTC CASSLGTGRLYGYTF
TRBD1 TRBJ1-4 TRBV27 NA TGTGCCAGCAGTTTGGGGGACAGACTTCTTAATGAAAAACTGTTTTTT CASSLGDRLLNEKLFF
NA TRBJ1-5 TRBV28 NA TGTGCCAGCAGCTTCTCCGACAGGAGCAATCAGCCCCAGCATTTT CASSFSDRSNQPQHF
NA TRBJ2-1 TRBV2 NA TGTGCCAGCAGGCCCGCCAGCTCCTACAATGAGCAGTTCTTC CASRPASSYNEQFF
NA TRBJ2-7 TRBV6-6 NA TGTGCCAGCAGTCCGAGGGAATCTGGATACGAGCAGTACTTC CASSPRESGYEQYF
NA TRBJ2-3 TRBV2 NA TGTGCCAGCAGAACCACAGATACGCAGTATTTT CASRTTDTQYF
TRBD1 TRBJ2-7 TRBV7-9 NA TGTGCCAGCAGCTTAGAAGGGACAGCCTACGAGCAGTACTTC CASSLEGTAYEQYF
TRBD1 TRBJ1-5 TRBV19 NA TGTGCCAGTAGTACGACAGGGTACCAGCCCCAGCATTTT CASSTTGYQPQHF
NA TRBJ2-5 TRBV5-4 NA TGTGCCAGCAGCATGAGGGCAGAGACCCAGTACTTC CASSMRAETQYF
NA TRBJ2-7 TRBV4-1 NA TGCGCCAGCAGCCAAGAGTTCGGCATGATCTCCTACGAGCAGTACTTC CASSQEFGMISYEQYF
NA TRBJ2-4 TRBV5-4 NA TGTGCCAGCAGCTTTCCGGCTAGTAACATTCAGTACTTC CASSFPASNIQYF
NA TRBJ2-7 TRBV28 NA TGTGCCCTAGGGGGATGGGGTGACGAGCAGTACTTC CALGGWGDEQYF
NA TRBJ2-3 TRBV19 NA TGTGCCAGTAGTTCACGGTTAAAGCTGGGCACAGATACGCAGTATTTT CASSSRLKLGTDTQYF
NA TRBJ2-1 TRBV5-4 NA TGTGCCAGCAGCTTCGGGGGCCGGGGAGGGCAGTTCTTC CASSFGGRGGQFF
NA TRBJ2-7 TRBV4-1 NA TGCGCCAGCAGCCAAGAGGGGGTGCGGTCCTACGAGCAGTACTTC CASSQEGVRSYEQYF
NA TRBJ2-7 TRBV11-2 NA TGTGCCAGCAGCCCATACAGTGAGTCCTACGAGCAGTACTTC CASSPYSESYEQYF
NA TRBJ1-1 TRBV18 NA TGTGCCAGCTCAGTCAGGGATGAGGACACTGAAGCTTTCTTT CASSVRDEDTEAFF
TRBD2 TRBJ2-7 TRBV27 NA TGTGCCAGCAGACGGACTAGCGGGATCCCTATCGAGCAGTACTTC CASRRTSGIPIEQYF
NA TRBJ2-7 TRBV10-2 NA TGCGCCAGCAGTGATTCGCATACGGCTCGCTTCGACGAGCAGTACTTC CASSDSHTARFDEQYF
NA TRBJ1-2 TRBV2 NA NA CASSEDVFLWGRTEIYGYTF
TRBD1 TRBJ2-7 TRBV27 NA TGTGCCAGCAGAAGGACAGGGGTCTCCTACGAGCAGTACTTC CASRRTGVSYEQYF
TRBD1 TRBJ2-1 TRBV30 NA TGTGCCTGGAGGCAAAGGGACAGGGGCACCTACAATGAGCAGTTCTTC CAWRQRDRGTYNEQFF
NA TRBJ2-5 TRBV7-3 NA TGTGCCAGCAGCTTTGGCTTTCAAGAGACCCAGTACTTC CASSFGFQETQYF
TRBD1 TRBJ1-1 TRBV4-3 once TGCGCCAGCAGCCAAGATCAGGGGGGGGCTATGAACACTGAAGCTTTCTTT CASSQDQGGAMNTEAFF
TRBD1 TRBJ2-7 TRBV11-3 NA TGTGCCAGCAGTTTGACAGGGATGAGCTACGAGCAGTACTTC CASSLTGMSYEQYF
NA TRBJ2-3 TRBV7-9 NA TGTGCCAGCAGCTTAAGGGCAGTCACAGATACGCAGTATTTT CASSLRAVTDTQYF
NA TRBJ2-5 TRBV19 NA TGTGCCAGTAGTACCAGAGGGAGGAAAGAGACCCAGTACTTC CASSTRGRKETQYF
TRBD2 TRBJ2-4 TRBV28 NA TGTGCCAGCAGTTATCCGGGACTAGCGAGTAACATTCAGTACTTC CASSYPGLASNIQYF
NA TRBJ1-2 TRBV4-3 NA TGCGCCAGCAGCCAAGATCGTGTCCCTAAGGTCTATGGCTACACCTTC CASSQDRVPKVYGYTF
TRBD2 TRBJ2-1 TRBV5-4 NA TGTGCCAGCAGCACCAAGACTAGCGGACTCTACAATGAGCAGTTCTTC CASSTKTSGLYNEQFF
NA TRBJ2-7 TRBV18 NA TGTGCCAGCTCACCTGGGACGAACCGGGGGAACGAGCAGTACTTC CASSPGTNRGNEQYF